The 21 T cell receptor beta chains below were found in one sample sequenced in a study of blood T cell repertoires in COVID-19. TCRdb's copy holds only in-frame clones and misses some; the assay was immunoSEQ multiplex PCR. The table shows about 350,000 clones, with roughly 89% occurring only once. Sequencing was carried out using peripheral blood. These receptors all stem from a woman aged 60-75 years with COVID-19, enrolled during active disease.

The chain is built from TRBV7-9 and TRBJ2-1; D possibly corresponds to TRBD1 (6 bases). CDR1 is SEHNR and CDR2 is FQNEAQ in the germline V gene (reference sequence). V gave up 1 base and J gave up 2 bases, with 15 bases separating them. The CDR3 covers 17 residues. The DNA for the CDR3 is TGTGCCAGCAGCTTAGGAACAGGGCCCAGTGCCTACAATGAGCAGTTCTTC. It translates to CASSLGTGPSAYNEQFF.

The chain recombines TRBV5-4 with TRBJ2-5; the match to TRBD1 covers 9 bases. The germline CDR1 and CDR2 sequences are SGHNT and YYREEE (reference sequence). This CDR3 is 14 amino acids long. V dropped 3 bases and J dropped 5; count of bases not matched to a gene: 5. CDR3 amino acids: CASSYRGPGETQYF. For the CDR3, the DNA is TGTGCCAGCAGCTACAGGGGGCCGGGGGAGACCCAGTACTTC.

This sequence joins TRBV29-1 and TRBJ2-7; 8 bases are shared with TRBD1. J was trimmed by 1 base and V by 6 bases; bases with no gene match: 5. CDR3 length: 13 residues. Germline lookup yields CDR1 SQVTM and CDR2 ANQGSEA. This CDR3 is CSVSTGVSYEQYF. CDR3 DNA: TGCAGCGTCTCGACAGGGGTTTCCTACGAGCAGTACTTC.

The chain links TRBV5-1 to TRBJ1-6, with 8 bases aligning to TRBD1. This CDR3 contains 15 residues. The ends lost 4 bases at V and 8 bases at J; junction bases unmatched: 8. Germline V CDR1 and CDR2: SGHRS, YFSETQ. The CDR3 reads CASSPRQGRDSPLHF. The CDR3 nucleotides read TGCGCCAGCAGCCCACGACAGGGGCGCGATTCACCCCTCCACTTT.

The chain is built from TRBV3-1 (or the pseudogene TRBV3-2) and TRBJ2-3; 10 bases are shared with TRBD2. CDR1 is LGHDT and CDR2 is YNNKEL in the germline V gene (reference sequence). This CDR3 has 16 residues. The junction had 10 bases not matched to a gene; V was cut back by 5 bases and J by 5 bases. CDR3 sequence (DNA): TGTGCCAGCAGCTTACTCGAGCGGGGGGGAAGAGATACGCAGTATTTT. This codes for CASSLLERGGRDTQYF.

The J gene is TRBJ2-6, the V gene TRBV7-2; the match to TRBD1 covers 8 bases. The J segment lost 4 bases and the V segment lost 5 bases, leaving 13 bases of the junction unmatched. The CDR3 loop spans 18 amino acids. Germline V gene lookup returns CDR1 SGHTA and CDR2 FQGNSA. This CDR3 is CASSLRLTGVAGANVLTF. CDR3 nucleotide sequence: TGTGCCAGCAGCCTCCGCCTGACAGGGGTGGCAGGGGCCAACGTCCTGACTTTC.

This chain uses TRBV28 with TRBJ1-5, with 8 bases lining up with TRBD1. V was clipped by 4 bases and J by 5 bases; unmatched bases: 7. Germline loops: CDR1 MDHEN, CDR2 SYDVKM. The CDR3 length is 15 residues. The CDR3 bases are TGTGCCAGCAGTTCCCTAGACAGGGGCCATCAGCCCCAGCATTTT. Protein: CASSSLDRGHQPQHF.

The chain combines TRBV11-2 with TRBJ1-3; no reliable D call. This CDR3 has 14 amino acids. Germline values: CDR1 SGHAT, CDR2 FQNNGV. V lost 4 bases and J lost 3, with 10 bases in between. CDR3: CASSSDSGGNTIYF. DNA of the CDR3: TGTGCCAGCAGCTCCGACTCTGGTGGAAACACCATATATTTT.

This chain uses TRBV7-2 with TRBJ1-2; 12 bases match TRBD1. This CDR3 contains 15 residues. V lost 8 bases to trimming and J lost 6 bases; unmatched junction nucleotides: 10. Per the germline V gene, CDR1 is SGHTA and CDR2 is FQGNSA. The CDR3 DNA reads as TGTGCCAGCGCCCCCCGGGACAGGGGGCGCGATGGCTACACCTTC. The encoded protein is CASAPRDRGRDGYTF.

The chain joins TRBV20-1 to TRBJ2-1; TRBD1 is a possible D gene (5 bases). V lost 5 bases and J 12 bases, leaving 14 bases between the germline ends. CDR1 DFQATT and CDR2 SNEGSKA come from the germline V gene (reference sequence). CDR3 size: 11 residues. The CDR3 loop is CSAGRSQGQFF. In DNA form, the CDR3 reads TGCAGTGCTGGCCGATCCCAGGGGCAGTTCTTC.

The CDR3 region has the DNA TGTGCCAGCAGTTTACCAGGGTTGAACACCGGGGAGCTGTTTTTT. Protein sequence: CASSLPGLNTGELFF. V and J are TRBV28 and TRBJ2-2, with D perhaps TRBD1 (5 bases). Germline assignment: CDR1 MDHEN and CDR2 SYDVKM. The CDR3 has 15 amino acids. Trimming shortened V by 2 bases and J by 1 base, and 8 bases separated the two germline ends.

The chain carries TRBV5-1 and TRBJ1-1; D is undetermined. The germline CDR1 and CDR2 sequences are SGHRS and YFSETQ. The CDR3 spans 13 residues. With 4 bases removed from V and 1 base from J, the gap between germline ends came to 8 bases. DNA of the CDR3: TGCGCCAGCAGCGCATACAGGAACACTGAAGCTTTCTTT. It codes for CASSAYRNTEAFF.

The genes are TRBV28 and TRBJ1-1; 7 bases line up with TRBD1. The germline V gene encodes CDR1 MDHEN and CDR2 SYDVKM. V shed 5 bases, J shed 4 bases, and the junction held 10 bases outside the gene matches. The CDR3 sequence is 15 residues long. CDR3 sequence (DNA): TGTGCCAGCAGTCTAAACAGGGGTTGGGGCACTGAAGCTTTCTTT. Its protein is CASSLNRGWGTEAFF.

This chain uses TRBV28 with TRBJ1-5; 9 bases map to TRBD1. This CDR3 region has 15 residues. Per germline, CDR1 MDHEN and CDR2 SYDVKM. The J segment lost 11 bases and the V segment lost 4 bases, leaving 12 bases of the junction unmatched. The CDR3 is CASSSPVGQGRSQHF. The CDR3, as DNA: TGTGCCAGCAGTTCTCCGGTGGGACAGGGTCGTTCCCAGCATTTT. Looking up the rest from reference TRBV28 and TRBJ1-5 gives the full variable domain: DVKVTQSSRYLVKRTGEKVFLECVQDMDHENMFWYRQDPGLGLRLIYFSYDVKMKEKGDIPEGYSVSREKKERFSLILESASTNQTSMYLCASSSPVGQGRSQHFGDGTRLSIL.

J is TRBJ1-5 and V is TRBV6-6, with D perhaps matching TRBD1 (6 bases). Germline lookup yields CDR1 MNHNY and CDR2 SVGAGI (reference sequence). The V gene lost 7 bases and the J gene lost 2 bases, with 18 bases spanning the gap. This CDR3 has 16 amino acids. The CDR3 loop is CASNLFAGAGNQPQHF. The CDR3 bases are TGTGCCAGCAACCTTTTTGCGGGGGCGGGCAATCAGCCCCAGCATTTT.

The gene calls are TRBV27 and TRBJ1-5; 8 nucleotides agree with TRBD1. Germline V gives CDR1 MNHEY, CDR2 SMNVEV (reference sequence). The CDR3 is 13 amino acids. V lost 6 bases to trimming and J lost 7 bases; unmatched junction nucleotides: 5. The CDR3 region is CASSRTGNQPQHF. The DNA of the CDR3 is TGTGCCAGCAGCCGGACAGGGAACCAGCCCCAGCATTTT.

The chain links TRBV9 to TRBJ1-6; a weak D match, TRBD1 (5 bases). The germline V gene encodes CDR1 SGDLS and CDR2 YYNGEE. This CDR3 spans 12 amino acids. The ends were cut back, 4 bases at V and 10 bases at J, with 9 bases in the middle. The CDR3 protein is CASSRGNSPLHF. CDR3 in DNA: TGTGCCAGCAGCCGGGGGAACTCACCCCTCCACTTT.

This rearrangement joins TRBV6-1 to TRBJ1-6, with no clear D. The CDR3 has 12 amino acids. Trimming removed 3 bases at V and 8 bases at J, with 5 bases between. Germline loops: CDR1 MNHNS, CDR2 SASEGT. CDR3 sequence: CASSDLYSPLHF. CDR3 DNA: TGTGCCAGCAGTGATCTTTATTCACCCCTCCACTTT.

The rearrangement joins TRBV20-1 to TRBJ2-5, with D unresolved. V was trimmed by 8 bases and J by 5 bases, leaving 9 bases between them. Germline V gives CDR1 DFQATT, CDR2 SNEGSKA (reference sequence). CDR3 length equals 10 residues. The CDR3 here is CSWSRETQYF. Here the CDR3 DNA reads TGCAGTTGGAGTAGGGAGACCCAGTACTTC.

The chain is built from TRBV10-2 and TRBJ2-7; D is possibly TRBD2 (6 bases). Trimming stripped 3 bases from V and 3 bases from J, with 12 bases between. The CDR3 has 14 amino acids. Looked up from germline, CDR1 is WSHSY and CDR2 is SAAADI. CDR3 loop: CASSDPGGDYEQYF. The CDR3, as DNA: TGCGCCAGCAGTGACCCCGGGGGAGACTACGAGCAGTACTTC.

V is TRBV27 and J is TRBJ1-1; TRBD1 might be the D (6 bases). The V end was cut by 6 bases, the J end by 6 bases, with 14 bases between. The CDR3 is 13 amino acids. Germline V CDR1 and CDR2: MNHEY, SMNVEV (reference sequence). The CDR3 loop is CASSPQGWAEAFF. CDR3 bases: TGTGCCAGCAGCCCACAGGGATGGGCTGAAGCTTTCTTT.